Below are 20 T cell receptor beta chains sequenced from a single sample in a study of CXCR3-negative and CXCR3-positive naive CD8 T cells. The authors prepared UMI-labeled TRB cDNA libraries by 5' RACE. TCRdb processed the 5' RACE reads again and assigns one entry to each CDR3 protein, with no DNA. The specimen's table records approximately 83,000 distinct CDR3 sequences. The sample consisted of naive CXCR3- CD8+ T cells from blood. The subset is: CD45RO-CCR7+CD27+CD95- naive CD8+ T cells lacking CXCR3 (TNR3-). Source of these receptors: a human donor in good health. Some clones in this sample may be carry-over from other donors' samples.

Judged by frequency, this clonotype is medium-sized. The rearrangement joins TRBV10-1 to TRBJ2-1. Germline loops: CDR1 WNHNN, CDR2 SYGVQD (reference sequence). This CDR3 is built from 14 residues. The CDR3 region is CASSEARSFNEQFF.

V gene TRBV19 combines with J gene TRBJ2-7. The CDR3 is 15 amino acids. From germline, CDR1 is LNHDA and CDR2 SQIVND (reference sequence). The CDR3 loop is CASSIFGGISYEQYF. The full variable domain, with the rest looked up from reference TRBV19 and TRBJ2-7, is DGGITQSPKYLFRKEGQNVTLSCEQNLNHDAMYWYRQDPGQGLRLIYYSQIVNDFQKGDIAEGYSVSREKKESFPLTVTSAQKNPTAFYLCASSIFGGISYEQYFGPGTRLTVT.

The chain joins TRBV7-9 to TRBJ2-4; TCRdb picks TRBD2, but there is no DNA to check that call. The CDR3 contains 20 residues. The germline gives CDR1 SEHNR, CDR2 FQNEAQ (reference sequence). CDR3 loop: CASSLPLETSGGAGGNIQYF.

The CDR3 loop is CASSFLAGGPYDTQYF. J is TRBJ2-3 and V is TRBV28; TCRdb's D call of TRBD2 is untestable without DNA. The CDR3 totals 16 residues. CDR1 MDHEN and CDR2 SYDVKM come from the germline V gene.

This chain links TRBV20-1 with TRBJ2-5; with no DNA, the TCRdb D assignment of TRBD2 cannot be verified. The CDR3 extends over 13 amino acids. Per germline, CDR1 DFQATT and CDR2 SNEGSKA (reference sequence). The CDR3 region is CSARDLGGETQYF.

The chain has TRBV11-2 and TRBJ2-1; TCRdb outputs TRBD2, but without DNA this stays unchecked. This CDR3 region has 15 residues. Germline V gene sequence: CDR1 SGHAT, CDR2 FQNNGV. The CDR3 here is CASSKRLADLNEQFF.

The genes are TRBV14 and TRBJ2-5; lacking DNA, the TRBD1 call made by TCRdb goes unchecked. Germline-derived CDR1 and CDR2 are SGHDN and FVKESK. The CDR3 totals 20 residues. The CDR3 spells CASSQEGFRGRRIIQETQYF. The full variable domain, completed using reference TRBV14 and TRBJ2-5, is EAGVTQFPSHSVIEKGQTVTLRCDPISGHDNLYWYRRVMGKEIKFLLHFVKESKQDESGMPNNRFLAERTGGTYSTLKVQPAELEDSGVYFCASSQEGFRGRRIIQETQYFGPGTRLLVL.

This rearrangement joins TRBV3-1 to TRBJ2-3; TCRdb's D call of TRBD2 is untestable without DNA. The CDR3 has 14 residues. CDR1 is LGHDT, CDR2 YNNKEL, per germline (reference sequence). CDR3 sequence reads: CASSHGLEPDTQYF.

The chain couples TRBV12-3 or TRBV12-4 to TRBJ2-7; the D gene TCRdb calls, TRBD1, cannot be checked with no DNA. CDR3 length: 13 residues. CDR3 residues: CASSQEGQDEQYF.

The V call is TRBV14, the J call TRBJ2-5; without DNA, the TCRdb call of TRBD1 cannot be checked. The germline V gene encodes CDR1 SGHDN and CDR2 FVKESK. This CDR3 spans 15 amino acids. The CDR3 reads CASSRSPKLQETQYF.

V usage is TRBV12-3 or TRBV12-4 and J usage is TRBJ1-2; TCRdb calls TRBD1, which cannot be checked without DNA. This CDR3 is built from 14 residues. CDR3 sequence reads: CASSFGQGGYGYTF.

V is TRBV28 and J is TRBJ2-1; the TRBD2 assignment by TCRdb is unverifiable without DNA. Germline V gene sequence: CDR1 MDHEN, CDR2 SYDVKM. The CDR3 is made up of 14 amino acids. CDR3 sequence: CASLSGSFGNEQFF.

This rearrangement joins TRBV9 to TRBJ2-3. The germline V gene encodes CDR1 SGDLS and CDR2 YYNGEE. The CDR3 loop spans 12 amino acids. The CDR3 is CASSPYGDTQYF.

V usage is TRBV14 and J usage is TRBJ2-7. The CDR3 runs to 15 residues. Looked up from germline, CDR1 is SGHDN and CDR2 is FVKESK. The CDR3 region is CASSQKFGSSYEQYF.

The chain has TRBV29-1 and TRBJ2-1; TCRdb names TRBD2, which stays unverified in the absence of DNA. In germline, CDR1 is SQVTM, CDR2 ANQGSEA. The CDR3 consists of 15 residues. CDR3: CSVGDLTGVYNEQFF.

The chain combines TRBV28 with TRBJ2-1. CDR3 length equals 14 residues. Germline CDR1 and CDR2: MDHEN and SYDVKM. The CDR3 here is CASSFEPKGNEQFF.

The chain joins TRBV28 to TRBJ2-1. CDR1 MDHEN and CDR2 SYDVKM come from the germline V gene. The CDR3 is 16 amino acids. This CDR3 reads CASSLVISSSYNEQFF. Filled out from reference TRBV28 and TRBJ2-1, the complete variable domain reads DVKVTQSSRYLVKRTGEKVFLECVQDMDHENMFWYRQDPGLGLRLIYFSYDVKMKEKGDIPEGYSVSREKKERFSLILESASTNQTSMYLCASSLVISSSYNEQFFGPGTRLTVL.

This chain uses TRBV29-1 with TRBJ2-7; TCRdb selects TRBD2, and the lack of DNA leaves this call unchecked. This CDR3 region has 13 residues. CDR1 and CDR2 from the germline V gene are SQVTM and ANQGSEA. The CDR3: CSVELAGIYEQYF.

This sequence joins TRBV9 and TRBJ2-2; TCRdb proposes TRBD1, but this gene call is untestable without DNA. CDR3 size: 15 residues. Germline V gene sequence: CDR1 SGDLS, CDR2 YYNGEE. CDR3: CASSVGGGSTGELFF.

The chain joins TRBV29-1 to TRBJ1-1. This CDR3 region has 13 residues. Germline CDR1 SQVTM, CDR2 ANQGSEA. The CDR3 is CSVELSGITEAFF.